The 5 T cell receptor beta chains in this list originate from one sample, sequenced in a study of CD8+ T cells in alopecia areata. The authors extracted RNA and reverse transcribed it into cDNA as the sequencing template. Clones were sequenced by immunoSEQ multiplex PCR, and TCRdb holds only the in-frame ones, with some missing. This sample has under 300,000 clones, with about two thirds found just once. Sequences were derived from CD4+ T cells sorted from blood, sampled at week 0. The receptors originated from a human donor with alopecia areata.

This clone turned up a few times. DNA of the CDR3: TGCGCCAGCAGCCAAGAGGGCGGGATCAATGAGCAGTTCTTC. Residues: CASSQEGGINEQFF. V is TRBV4-3 and J is TRBJ2-1; the D gene is possibly TRBD2 (6 bases). Trimming pared 0 bases from V and 6 bases from J, leaving 9 bases between. The germline V gene has CDR1 LGHNA and CDR2 YSLEER. The CDR3 covers 14 residues.

In its sample, this clone was seen a few times. The V call is TRBV19, the J call TRBJ1-5; 7 nucleotides match TRBD1. This CDR3 spans 19 amino acids. Germline CDR1 is LNHDA and CDR2 is SQIVND (reference sequence). Trimming took 3 bases from V and 11 from J; bases not matched to a gene: 25. CDR3 residues: CASSIFRDSYVSLTAAQHF. CDR3 DNA: TGTGCCAGTAGTATCTTTCGGGACAGCTATGTATCCCTGACCGCCGCCCAGCATTTT. Together with reference TRBV19 and TRBJ1-5, the CDR3 gives the full variable domain: DGGITQSPKYLFRKEGQNVTLSCEQNLNHDAMYWYRQDPGQGLRLIYYSQIVNDFQKGDIAEGYSVSREKKESFPLTVTSAQKNPTAFYLCASSIFRDSYVSLTAAQHFGDGTRLSIL.

V gene TRBV2 combines with J gene TRBJ1-5; D is undetermined. CDR3 length: 11 amino acids. V shed 3 bases and J shed 6 bases, with 3 bases lying between them. Per the germline V gene, CDR1 is SNHLY and CDR2 is FYNNEI. The CDR3 DNA reads as TGTGCCAGCAGTGACACTCAGCCCCAGCATTTT. Translated, it gives CASSDTQPQHF.

This sequence joins TRBV7-2 and TRBJ2-5, with D unclear. The CDR3 consists of 14 residues. The V end lost 1 base, the J end lost 1 base, and 7 bases lay between the germline ends. Germline CDR1 and CDR2: SGHTA and FQGNSA. CDR3 region: CASSLGRAQETQYF. CDR3 coding DNA: TGTGCCAGCAGCTTAGGACGGGCCCAAGAGACCCAGTACTTC.

This sequence joins TRBV12-5 and TRBJ1-3; a possible D gene is TRBD1 (6 bases). Trimming cost V 5 bases and J 12 bases, with 17 bases left between them. The germline CDR1 and CDR2 sequences are LGHNT and FRNRAP. The CDR3 is 13 amino acids. Here the CDR3 reads CASGPPRDIGIYF. The CDR3 DNA reads TGTGCTAGTGGTCCACCCCGGGACATAGGCATATATTTT.